This T cell receptor beta chain was identified in a study of T cell repertoires in cytomegalovirus infection (dated by TCRdb to the late 2010s). Concerning the study at large: Peptide stimulations targeted recently identified HLA-C-restricted CMV epitopes, whose presentation resists viral immunomodulation, together with well-studied HLA-B-restricted epitopes. The HLA type of each donor mattered for the analysis, because public TCR beta signatures pointed to carriage of CMV infection along with the matching HLA type.

The sample's treatment or condition, from its label and the paper: in vitro stimulation with specific CMV peptide epitopes to enrich CMV-specific T cells. Trimming at the junction amounts to 5 bases on V and 10 bases on J, and the germline ends lie 15 bases apart. Spanning cysteine to phenylalanine, the CDR3 consists of 13 amino acids. The entry retains the CDR3 DNA only, 39 bases that are in frame from base 1. In the germline V gene, CDR1 corresponds to MNHNS and CDR2 to SASEGT. The sequencing machine was an Illumina HiSeq 1500. The raw public data were reprocessed by TCRdb itself: fastp quality trimming at Q25, MiXCR clonotype calling, in-frame beta chains only. Merged by CDR3 protein, the rows form single entries marked with the most common genes and DNA. This sample holds about 890,000 distinct CDR3 sequences; 31% were observed only once. The ten largest clones represent around an eighth of the sample.

This clonotype has more than one count but fewer than ten. What antigen it recognizes has not been identified. The record has no base qualities; no much larger clone is one base away. Overall study outcomes, separate from this receptor: In the ex vivo response, HLA-C-restricted CMV-specific TCR beta clonotypes were dominant, and in two of eight donors the single most frequent clonotype came from this HLA-C-restricted group. In both this cohort and an independent cohort of some 350 donors, the cumulative frequency of public TCR beta family members distinguished carriers of CMV infection plus the relevant HLA type.

Sequencing used cultured CD8+ T cells from PBMCs, obtained from culture after CMV antigen stimulation. The TCR comes from a human donor in good health (CMV status not recorded). Some clones in this sample may be carry-over from other donors' samples. The chain is encoded by TRBV6-1 joined to TRBJ2-1; a tentative D match to TRBD1 spans 6 bases. The CDR3 amino acid sequence is: CASSPLIQGEQFF. The DNA sequence is given as TGTGCCAGCAGTCCCCTCATCCAGGGGGAGCAGTTCTTC.